Shown below are 23 T cell receptor beta chains from a single sample sequenced in a study of T cell repertoires in cytomegalovirus infection. Their target antigens are unknown. TCRdb reprocessed the reads via MiXCR and lists one record per CDR3 protein. The sample includes some 220,000 distinct CDR3 sequences, 30% to 45% of them seen just once. The specimen was CD8+ T cells from cultured PBMCs, collected from culture after CMV antigen stimulation. The receptors shown here come from a human donor in good health (CMV status not recorded). Some clones in this sample may be carry-over from other donors' samples.

This clonotype was seen many times. The rearrangement links TRBV7-6 to TRBJ2-7; 7 bases align to TRBD1. The junction had 3 bases not matched to a gene; V was cut back by 0 bases and J by 1 base. The CDR3 sequence is 15 residues long. The germline V gene has CDR1 SGHVS and CDR2 FNYEAQ. For the CDR3, the DNA is TGTGCCAGCAGCTTAGCTCCGGGACAGTCCTACGAGCAGTACTTC. As protein: CASSLAPGQSYEQYF.

The chain has TRBV12-3 or TRBV12-4 and TRBJ2-4, with D possibly TRBD2 on 5 matching bases. The CDR3 length is 17 residues. Trimming stripped 2 bases from V and 0 bases from J, with 14 bases between. This CDR3 is CASSLSQDSLAKNIQYF. The CDR3 nucleotides read TGTGCCAGCAGTTTAAGTCAGGACTCCCTAGCCAAAAACATTCAGTACTTC.

V usage is TRBV6-5 and J usage is TRBJ2-1, with TRBD2 as a possible D gene (6 bases). V shed 6 bases and J shed 1 base, with 13 bases lying between them. This CDR3 contains 15 residues. The germline CDR1 and CDR2 sequences are MNHEY and SVGAGI. Written as DNA, the CDR3 is TGTGCCAGCAGAAAGACTAGACGGTCCTACAATGAGCAGTTCTTC. Its protein product is CASRKTRRSYNEQFF.

This clonotype has just a few counts. V and J are TRBV6-5 and TRBJ1-6; possible D gene TRBD1, 6 bases. CDR1 and CDR2 from the germline V gene are MNHEY and SVGAGI. With 10 bases removed from V and 7 bases from J, the gap between germline ends came to 17 bases. The CDR3 is 14 residues long. This chain's CDR3 is CATGAGVSNSPLHF. The CDR3 DNA follows: TGTGCCACAGGGGCAGGTGTGTCGAATTCACCCCTCCACTTT.

This chain uses TRBV7-9 with TRBJ1-6, with 8 bases that match TRBD1. This CDR3 is built from 16 residues. V lost 5 bases and J lost 5; bases outside the gene matches: 8. Looked up from germline, CDR1 is SEHNR and CDR2 is FQNEAQ (reference sequence). The CDR3 nucleotides are TGTGCCAGCAGCCAAGGTGGGACAGGTGATAATTCACCCCTCCACTTT. The encoded protein is CASSQGGTGDNSPLHF. The full variable domain, in which reference TRBV7-9 and TRBJ1-6 provide the parts outside the CDR3, is DTGVSQNPRHKITKRGQNVTFRCDPISEHNRLYWYRQTLGQGPEFLTYFQNEAQLEKSRLLSDRFSAERPKGSFSTLEIQRTEQGDSAMYLCASSQGGTGDNSPLHFGNGTRLTVT.

This sequence joins TRBV6-1 and TRBJ1-5, with D unresolved. The CDR3 consists of 12 residues. Germline loops: CDR1 MNHNS, CDR2 SASEGT. Trimming took 7 bases from V and 5 from J, leaving 9 bases between them. This CDR3 is CASKIGDQPQHF. The CDR3 DNA follows: TGTGCCAGCAAGATAGGAGATCAGCCCCAGCATTTT.

This chain connects TRBV7-2 to TRBJ2-5; D may be TRBD1 or TRBD2 (5 bases each). Trimming removed 3 bases from V and 2 bases from J, with 10 bases in between. The germline V gene encodes CDR1 SGHTA and CDR2 FQGNSA. The CDR3 consists of 14 residues. Written as DNA, the CDR3 is TGTGCCAGCAGCTTGGGACGGCCACAAGAGACCCAGTACTTC. This sequence encodes CASSLGRPQETQYF.

Of note for this clonotype: This sequence may be a read error, since a much larger clone differs from it by one base. V gene TRBV7-2 combines with J gene TRBJ2-1; tentatively, D is TRBD1 (5 bases). Germline-derived CDR1 and CDR2 are SGHTA and FQGNSA. The CDR3 is 16 residues long. CDR3 protein: CPSSLKTVYSYNEQFF. Written as DNA, the CDR3 is TGTCCCAGCAGCTTAAAGACAGTTTACTCCTACAATGAGCAGTTCTTC.

This clonotype has more than one count but fewer than ten. The CDR3 protein is CSAPLEYNEQFF. CDR3 nucleotides: TGCAGTGCCCCTCTAGAGTACAATGAGCAGTTCTTC. The genes are TRBV20-1 and TRBJ2-1; no definite D call. Trimming took off 6 bases at V and 4 bases at J, with 10 bases between the two ends. CDR3 length: 12 amino acids. Germline CDR1 is DFQATT and CDR2 is SNEGSKA (reference sequence).

The chain joins TRBV10-3 to TRBJ2-6; D might be TRBD1 (6 bases). CDR1 and CDR2 (germline): ENHRY, SYGVKD. The CDR3 runs 14 residues. V lost 8 bases and J lost 1, with 9 bases in between. The CDR3 coding sequence is TGTGCCATCGGGGGCCCTTCTGGGGCCAACGTCCTGACTTTC. This gives the protein CAIGGPSGANVLTF.

The chain carries TRBV18 and TRBJ2-1; TRBD2 matches at 7 bases. The V gene's germline CDR1 is KGHSH and CDR2 LQKENI. The CDR3 sequence is 17 residues long. V trimming: 3 bases; J trimming: 4 bases; junction bases outside the gene matches: 12. CDR3 region: CASSPTDTPSGYNEQFF. Written as DNA, the CDR3 is TGTGCCAGCTCACCGACAGATACGCCTAGCGGATACAATGAGCAGTTCTTC.

The rearrangement links TRBV12-3 or TRBV12-4 to TRBJ2-3, with 9 bases identical to TRBD2. There are 15 residues in the CDR3. Trimming cost V 1 base and J 3 bases; bases outside gene matches: 2. The CDR3 region has the DNA TGTGCCAGCAGTTTAGGGACTAGCGTGACAGATACGCAGTATTTT. Its translation is CASSLGTSVTDTQYF.

The V gene is TRBV27, the J gene TRBJ1-1; 8 nucleotides match TRBD1. The trim removed 3 bases at V and 5 bases at J, leaving 11 bases unmatched. This CDR3 has 16 amino acids. Germline CDR1 and CDR2: MNHEY and SMNVEV (reference sequence). The CDR3 sequence: CASSFQGARSGTEAFF. The CDR3 region has the DNA TGTGCCAGCAGTTTCCAGGGGGCGCGGAGTGGGACTGAAGCTTTCTTT.

This clonotype was seen a few times. The chain uses TRBV6-1 and TRBJ2-2, with 8 bases lining up with TRBD2. Germline loops: CDR1 MNHNS, CDR2 SASEGT. The trim removed 5 bases at V and 5 bases at J, leaving 4 bases unmatched. The CDR3 loop spans 14 amino acids. CDR3 amino acids: CASSYQRETGELFF. The DNA for the CDR3 is TGTGCCAGCAGTTACCAGCGGGAGACCGGGGAGCTGTTTTTT.

The chain uses TRBV19 and TRBJ1-1, with 9 bases fitting TRBD1. J was trimmed by 0 bases and V by 3 bases; bases with no gene match: 11. The CDR3 is 18 amino acids. Per germline, CDR1 LNHDA and CDR2 SQIVND (reference sequence). The CDR3 sequence: CASSILRDRESVNTEAFF. CDR3 nucleotides: TGTGCCAGTAGTATTTTGCGGGACAGGGAGTCGGTGAACACTGAAGCTTTCTTT. Based on the CDR3 plus reference TRBV19 and TRBJ1-1, the full variable domain is DGGITQSPKYLFRKEGQNVTLSCEQNLNHDAMYWYRQDPGQGLRLIYYSQIVNDFQKGDIAEGYSVSREKKESFPLTVTSAQKNPTAFYLCASSILRDRESVNTEAFFGQGTRLTVV.

The V gene is TRBV12-5, the J gene TRBJ1-2; D remains unclear. In germline, CDR1 is LGHNT, CDR2 FRNRAP. This CDR3 contains 13 residues. V shed 2 bases and J shed 4 bases, with 8 bases lying between them. The CDR3 sequence: CASGLPPAYGYTF. The DNA of the CDR3 is TGTGCTAGTGGTTTGCCACCCGCCTATGGCTACACCTTC.

This chain links TRBV11-2 with TRBJ2-2; TRBD2 matches 13 bases. Germline CDR1 is SGHAT and CDR2 is FQNNGV. This CDR3 spans 14 amino acids. V shed 7 bases, J shed 6 bases, and the junction held 2 bases outside the gene matches. CDR3 bases: TGTGCCAGCACGGGACTAGCGGGATCCGGGGAGCTGTTTTTT. This translates into CASTGLAGSGELFF.

In its sample, this clonotype was seen a few times. V usage is TRBV6-5 and J usage is TRBJ2-2; D is unresolved. This CDR3 has 16 residues. Trimming pared 0 bases from V and 0 bases from J, leaving 8 bases between. CDR1 and CDR2 (germline): MNHEY, SVGAGI. This chain's CDR3 is CASSYSPEANTGELFF. Written as DNA, the CDR3 is TGTGCCAGCAGTTACTCGCCTGAAGCGAACACCGGGGAGCTGTTTTTT.

This clonotype was seen only a few times. The V gene is TRBV10-3, the J gene TRBJ1-1; TRBD1 is a possible D gene (5 bases). V gave up 3 bases and J gave up 5 bases, with 28 bases separating them. CDR3 length: 19 amino acids. CDR1 is ENHRY, CDR2 SYGVKD, per germline. CDR3 protein: CAISESPPGSRGGRTEAFF. Here the CDR3 DNA reads TGTGCCATCAGTGAATCACCCCCAGGGTCCCGAGGAGGGCGGACTGAAGCTTTCTTT.

Of note for this clonotype: One junction end disagrees with the germline gene, perhaps due to a read error. CDR3 in amino acids: CARSLGIGGSYEQYF. CDR3 sequence (DNA): TGTGCCAGAAGCTTAGGGATAGGGGGCTCCTACGAGCAGTACTTC. This rearrangement joins TRBV7-6 to TRBJ2-7, with a tentative D call TRBD1 (6 bases). CDR1 is SGHVS and CDR2 is FNYEAQ in the germline V gene. The CDR3 consists of 15 residues.

This clonotype was found a few times. The CDR3: CASTLMGGGQETQYF. The CDR3 DNA is TGTGCCAGCACCTTGATGGGTGGCGGCCAAGAGACCCAGTACTTC. The V call is TRBV11-2, the J call TRBJ2-5; D is ambiguous. The CDR3 spans 15 residues. Germline assignment: CDR1 SGHAT and CDR2 FQNNGV. V lost 7 bases to trimming and J lost 1 base, with 16 bases between them.

This clonotype was observed a handful of times. The chain uses TRBV27 and TRBJ1-5; weak D call: TRBD1 (6 bases). The V gene's germline CDR1 is MNHEY and CDR2 SMNVEV (reference sequence). Trimming cost V 7 bases and J 6 bases, with 16 bases left between them. The CDR3 has 14 residues. The CDR3 loop reads CASKTGPSGQPQHF. CDR3 coding DNA: TGTGCCAGCAAAACAGGGCCTTCCGGTCAGCCCCAGCATTTT.

This clonotype was observed many times. The rearrangement joins TRBV7-2 to TRBJ2-1, with 7 bases aligning to TRBD1. Germline V gives CDR1 SGHTA, CDR2 FQGNSA. V trimming: 4 bases; J trimming: 8 bases; junction bases outside the gene matches: 17. This CDR3 contains 17 residues. The CDR3 reads CASSSTGRKALEDEQFF. CDR3 in DNA: TGTGCCAGCAGCTCGACAGGGCGGAAGGCGCTAGAGGATGAGCAGTTCTTC. Supplemented by reference TRBV7-2 and TRBJ2-1, the full variable domain reads GAGVSQSPSNKVTEKGKDVELRCDPISGHTALYWYRQSLGQGLEFLIYFQGNSAPDKSGLPSDRFSAERTGGSVSTLTIQRTQQEDSAVYLCASSSTGRKALEDEQFFGPGTRLTVL.